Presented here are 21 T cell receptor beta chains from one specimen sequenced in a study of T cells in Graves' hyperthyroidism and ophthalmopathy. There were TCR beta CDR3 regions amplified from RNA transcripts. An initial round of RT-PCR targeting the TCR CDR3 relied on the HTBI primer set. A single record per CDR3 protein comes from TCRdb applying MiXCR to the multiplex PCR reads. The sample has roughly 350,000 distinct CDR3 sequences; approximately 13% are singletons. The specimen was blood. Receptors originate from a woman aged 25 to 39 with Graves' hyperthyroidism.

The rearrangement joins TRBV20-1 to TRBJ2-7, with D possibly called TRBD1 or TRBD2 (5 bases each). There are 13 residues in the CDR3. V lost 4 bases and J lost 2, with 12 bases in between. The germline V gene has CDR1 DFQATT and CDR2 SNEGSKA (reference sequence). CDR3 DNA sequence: TGCAGTGCTAATAGGGACCCCCCCTACGAGCAGTACTTC. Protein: CSANRDPPYEQYF.

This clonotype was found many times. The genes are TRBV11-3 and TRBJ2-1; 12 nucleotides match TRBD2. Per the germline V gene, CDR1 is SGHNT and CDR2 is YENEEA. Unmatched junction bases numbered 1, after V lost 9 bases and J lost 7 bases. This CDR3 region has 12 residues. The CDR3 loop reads CASGTSGNEQFF. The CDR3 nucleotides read TGTGCCAGTGGGACTAGCGGGAATGAGCAGTTCTTC.

The CDR3 coding sequence is TGTGCCAGCAGTCCCTCCTTGCGCGGGAGGAGGTACGAGCAGTACTTC. It encodes CASSPSLRGRRYEQYF. The rearrangement links TRBV28 to TRBJ2-7, with 8 bases aligning to TRBD2. CDR1 is MDHEN, CDR2 SYDVKM, per germline. With V trimmed by 5 bases and J by 4 bases, 13 bases remained unmatched. This CDR3 has 16 residues.

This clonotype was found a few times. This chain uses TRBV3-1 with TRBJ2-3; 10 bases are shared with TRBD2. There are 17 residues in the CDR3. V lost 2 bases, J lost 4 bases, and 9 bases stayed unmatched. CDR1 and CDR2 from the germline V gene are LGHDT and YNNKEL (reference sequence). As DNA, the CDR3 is TGTGCCAGCAGCCAACACTCCCCCGGGACTAGCGCAGATACGCAGTATTTT. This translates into CASSQHSPGTSADTQYF.

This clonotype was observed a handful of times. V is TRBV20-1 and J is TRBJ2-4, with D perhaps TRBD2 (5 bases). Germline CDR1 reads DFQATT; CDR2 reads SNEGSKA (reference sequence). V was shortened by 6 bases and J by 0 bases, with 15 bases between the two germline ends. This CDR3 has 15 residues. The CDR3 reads CSAFRLSIAKNIQYF. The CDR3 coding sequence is TGCAGTGCCTTCCGACTATCGATAGCCAAAAACATTCAGTACTTC.

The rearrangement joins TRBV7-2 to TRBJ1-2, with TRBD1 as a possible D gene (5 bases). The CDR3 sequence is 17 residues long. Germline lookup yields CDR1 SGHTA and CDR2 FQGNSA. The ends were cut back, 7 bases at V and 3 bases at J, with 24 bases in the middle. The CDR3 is CASTTPGGTALHYGYTF. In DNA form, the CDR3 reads TGTGCCAGCACCACCCCCGGGGGGACGGCCCTCCACTATGGCTACACCTTC.

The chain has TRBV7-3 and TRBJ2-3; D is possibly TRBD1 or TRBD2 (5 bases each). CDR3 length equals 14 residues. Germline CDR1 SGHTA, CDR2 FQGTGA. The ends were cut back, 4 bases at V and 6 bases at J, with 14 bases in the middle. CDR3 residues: CASSSLGPGDTQYF. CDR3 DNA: TGTGCCAGCAGCTCACTAGGGCCAGGGGATACGCAGTATTTT.

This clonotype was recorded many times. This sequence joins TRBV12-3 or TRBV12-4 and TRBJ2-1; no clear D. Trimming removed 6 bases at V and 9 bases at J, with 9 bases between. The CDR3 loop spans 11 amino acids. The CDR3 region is CASSPEGEQFF. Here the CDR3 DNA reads TGTGCCAGCAGCCCCGAAGGTGAGCAGTTCTTC.

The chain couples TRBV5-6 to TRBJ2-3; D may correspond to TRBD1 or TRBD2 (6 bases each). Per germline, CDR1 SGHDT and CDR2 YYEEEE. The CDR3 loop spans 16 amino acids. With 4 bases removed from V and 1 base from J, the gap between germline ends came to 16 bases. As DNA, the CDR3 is TGTGCCAGCAGCGGGGGGCTAGCAGGCCGCACAGATACGCAGTATTTT. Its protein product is CASSGGLAGRTDTQYF.

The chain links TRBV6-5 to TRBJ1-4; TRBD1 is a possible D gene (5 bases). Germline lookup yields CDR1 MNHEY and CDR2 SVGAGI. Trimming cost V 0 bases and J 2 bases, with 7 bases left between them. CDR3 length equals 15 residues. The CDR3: CASSYSGGTNEKLFF. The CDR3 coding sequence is TGTGCCAGCAGTTACTCGGGGGGGACTAATGAAAAACTGTTTTTT.

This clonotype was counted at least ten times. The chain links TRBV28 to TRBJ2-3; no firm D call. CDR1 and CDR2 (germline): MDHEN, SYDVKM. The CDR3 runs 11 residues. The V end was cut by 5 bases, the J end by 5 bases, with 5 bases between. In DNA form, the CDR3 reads TGTGCCAGCAGTCAGGAAGATACGCAGTATTTT. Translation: CASSQEDTQYF.

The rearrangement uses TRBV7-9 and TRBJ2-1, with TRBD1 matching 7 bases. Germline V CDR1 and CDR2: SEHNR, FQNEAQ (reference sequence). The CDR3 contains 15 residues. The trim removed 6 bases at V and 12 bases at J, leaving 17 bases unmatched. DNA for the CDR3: TGTGCCAGCAGGCTACTCGATCCAAACCGACAGGGGCAGTTCTTC. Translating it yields CASRLLDPNRQGQFF.

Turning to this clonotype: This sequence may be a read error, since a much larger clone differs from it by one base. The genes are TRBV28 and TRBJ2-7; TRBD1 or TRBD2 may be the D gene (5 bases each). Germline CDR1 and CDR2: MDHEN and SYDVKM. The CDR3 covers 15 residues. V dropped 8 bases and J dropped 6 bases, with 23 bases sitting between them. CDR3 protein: CASGPPGREGTEQYF. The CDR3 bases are TGTGCCAGCGGTCCCCCCGGACGGGAAGGGACCGAGCAGTACTTC.

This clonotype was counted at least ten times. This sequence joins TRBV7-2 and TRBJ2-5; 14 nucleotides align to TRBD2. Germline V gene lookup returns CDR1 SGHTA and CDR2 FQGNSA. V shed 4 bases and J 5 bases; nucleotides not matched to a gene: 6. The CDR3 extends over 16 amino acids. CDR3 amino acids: CASSSGLAGVVETQYF. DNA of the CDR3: TGTGCCAGCAGCTCGGGACTAGCGGGAGTCGTCGAGACCCAGTACTTC.

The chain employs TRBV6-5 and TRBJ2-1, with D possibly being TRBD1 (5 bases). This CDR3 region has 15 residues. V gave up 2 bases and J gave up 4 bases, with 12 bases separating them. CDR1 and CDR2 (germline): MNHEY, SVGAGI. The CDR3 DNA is TGTGCCAGCAGTTACGTAGGGGATGGGTACAATGAGCAGTTCTTC. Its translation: CASSYVGDGYNEQFF.

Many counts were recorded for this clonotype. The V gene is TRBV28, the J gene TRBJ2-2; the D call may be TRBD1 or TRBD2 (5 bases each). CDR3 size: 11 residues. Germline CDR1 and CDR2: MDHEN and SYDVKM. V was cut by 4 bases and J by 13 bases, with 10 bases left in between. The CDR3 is CASSSTGTLFF. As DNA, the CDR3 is TGTGCCAGCAGTTCTACCGGGACGCTGTTTTTT.

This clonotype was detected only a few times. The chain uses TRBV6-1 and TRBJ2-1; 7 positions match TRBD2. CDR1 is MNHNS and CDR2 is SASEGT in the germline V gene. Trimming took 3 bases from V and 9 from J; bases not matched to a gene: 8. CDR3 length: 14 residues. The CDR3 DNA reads TGTGCCAGCAGTGAGGGGGTTGGGGGGGGTGAGCAGTTCTTC. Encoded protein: CASSEGVGGGEQFF.

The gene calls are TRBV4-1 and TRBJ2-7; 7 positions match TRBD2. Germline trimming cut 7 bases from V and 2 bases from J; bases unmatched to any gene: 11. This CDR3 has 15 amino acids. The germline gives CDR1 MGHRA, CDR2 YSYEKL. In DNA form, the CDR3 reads TGCGCCAGCACGAAGGCCGGGACTATACCCTACGAGCAGTACTTC. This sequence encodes CASTKAGTIPYEQYF.

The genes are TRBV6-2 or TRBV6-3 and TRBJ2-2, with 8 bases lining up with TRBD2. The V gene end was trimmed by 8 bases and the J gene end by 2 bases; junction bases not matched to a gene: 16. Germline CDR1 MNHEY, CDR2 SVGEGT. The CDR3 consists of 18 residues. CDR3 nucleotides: TGTGCCAGCCGTAGCGGGACATTGGCCCTTTCAAACACCGGGGAGCTGTTTTTT. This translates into CASRSGTLALSNTGELFF.

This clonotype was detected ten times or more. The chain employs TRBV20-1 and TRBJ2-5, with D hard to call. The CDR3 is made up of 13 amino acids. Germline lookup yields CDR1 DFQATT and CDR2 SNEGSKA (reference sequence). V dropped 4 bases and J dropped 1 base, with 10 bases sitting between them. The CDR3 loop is CSATEMGQETQYF. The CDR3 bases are TGCAGTGCTACAGAGATGGGCCAAGAGACCCAGTACTTC.

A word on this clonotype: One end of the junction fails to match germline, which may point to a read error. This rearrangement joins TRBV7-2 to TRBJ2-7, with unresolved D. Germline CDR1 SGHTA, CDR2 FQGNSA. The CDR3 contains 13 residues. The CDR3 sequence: CASSQDFSYEQYF. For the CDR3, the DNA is TGCGCCAGCAGCCAAGATTTCTCCTACGAGCAGTACTTC.